This T cell receptor beta chain comes out of a study of cytomegalovirus exposure and HLA in healthy donors. General study findings and limits: As confirmed in vitro, a few CMV-associated chains were specific for CMV antigens. The listing of 160 or so TCR beta chains classed them as cytomegalovirus-associated.

Trimming removed 1 base at V and 9 bases at J, with 11 bases between. Germline assignment: CDR1 SGHRS and CDR2 YFSETQ. The CDR3 has 14 amino acids. The donors were in the 120-subject validation cohort, distinct from the roughly 720-subject first cohort. In the case of this clone: As yet, its antigen is unknown.

Profiling relied on immunoSEQ multiplex PCR, and the TCRdb table lists in-frame clones only, not all of them. The data contain roughly 68,000 clones, roughly 96% of them seen just once; the ten biggest clones take up approximately 2.5%. This chain uses TRBV5-1 with TRBJ1-6; possibly TRBD1 for D (5 bases). The sequencing input was PBMCs. The receptor was isolated from a man between 18 and 29 years old in good health and CMV-seronegative. CDR3 region: CASSLSQGASPLHF. CDR3 bases: TGCGCCAGCAGCTTGTCCCAGGGTGCTTCACCCCTCCACTTT.